A selection of T cell receptor beta chains follows, all from one sample in a study of blood T cell repertoires in COVID-19. Repertoires were generated with immunoSEQ multiplex PCR, while TCRdb's copy carries only in-frame clones and drops some. The sample includes roughly 230,000 clones, about 88% of them seen just once. The material sequenced was PBMCs or T cells enriched from blood (not recorded which). These receptor sequences come from a woman aged 50 to 60 who had been exposed to COVID-19. Both conserved end residues are part of each CDR3.

>14|TRBV16
CASSPAGASYGYTF
>17|TRBV19
CASSVLGQGAAPGKAFF
>13|TRBV5-1
CATNGQKDQPQHF
>15|TRBV18
CASSPSGQGLDGYTF
>13|TRBV28
CASTPGVGNTIYF
>15|TRBV11-1
CASSWGTSIPGELFF
>12|TRBV7-6
CASSLTGNIQYF
>15|TRBV4-1
CASSQPGQGSREQYF
>16|TRBV11-2
CASSLGAGTSGYEQYF
>14|TRBV2
CASSEALWGDGYTF